A selection of T cell receptor beta chains follows, all from one sample in a study of blood T cell repertoires in COVID-19. Some clones are missing from TCRdb's copy, which holds only in-frame ones; the method was immunoSEQ multiplex PCR. This sample carries around 130,000 clones, under 85% of them seen once, and the ten largest clones take approximately 12%. The sequencing input was peripheral blood. Every receptor here comes from a woman aged 60-75 years with acute or convalescent COVID-19. Both conserved end residues are part of each CDR3. D genes are given only for firm matches. Clone size appears in some rows only: once, few, many, or a class for an expanded clone.

CASSEAGTGKAFF,TGTGCCAGCAGTGAAGCGGGAACAGGGAAAGCTTTCTTT,NA,TRBJ1-1,NA,TRBV6-1
CASPATGRPTDTQYF,TGTGCCAGCCCCGCAACCGGGAGACCCACAGATACGCAGTATTTT,NA,TRBJ2-3,NA,TRBV28
CASSLAGGSDTQYF,TGTGCCAGCAGCTTAGCGGGGGGATCAGATACGCAGTATTTT,TRBD2,TRBJ2-3,NA,TRBV11-2
CASSETPLWRLLAKNIQYF,TGTGCCAGCAGTGAAACACCACTCTGGAGGCTTCTAGCCAAAAACATTCAGTACTTC,NA,TRBJ2-4,NA,TRBV2
CASSEEVQGVLNTEAFF,TGTGCCAGCAGTGAGGAGGTTCAGGGGGTCCTGAACACTGAAGCTTTCTTT,TRBD1,TRBJ1-1,NA,TRBV2
CASSLSSGGLKEQFF,TGTGCCAGCAGCTTATCAAGCGGGGGCTTGAAGGAGCAGTTCTTC,TRBD2,TRBJ2-1,NA,TRBV7-3
CATSERHLGGRNEQFF,TGTGCCACCAGTGAGCGACACCTCGGAGGTAGGAATGAGCAGTTCTTC,NA,TRBJ2-1,NA,TRBV24-1
CASSYTGGQGYTF,TGCGCCAGCAGCTATACCGGGGGGCAAGGCTACACCTTC,NA,TRBJ1-2,NA,TRBV5-1
CAIRQENTGELFF,TGTGCCATCAGGCAGGAGAACACCGGGGAGCTGTTTTTT,NA,TRBJ2-2,once,TRBV10-3
CASSKGLGETQYF,TGTGCCAGCAGCAAGGGACTAGGGGAGACCCAGTACTTC,TRBD2,TRBJ2-5,NA,TRBV11-2
CASSPNGGARGNQPQHF,TGTGCCAGCAGTCCCAATGGGGGGGCTCGGGGCAATCAGCCCCAGCATTTT,NA,TRBJ1-5,NA,TRBV2
CASSLTGGAFSGYTF,TGTGCCAGCAGTCTTACAGGGGGCGCGTTTAGTGGCTACACCTTC,TRBD1,TRBJ1-2,NA,TRBV27
CAWSVLSEAFF,TGTGCCTGGAGTGTACTGTCTGAAGCTTTCTTT,NA,TRBJ1-1,NA,TRBV30
CATSRDRGGGNEKLFF,TGTGCCACCAGCAGAGATCGGGGCGGGGGGAATGAAAAACTGTTTTTT,NA,TRBJ1-4,NA,TRBV15
CASRLTSGGGREQFF,TGCGCCAGCAGACTTACTAGCGGGGGGGGCCGAGAGCAGTTCTTC,TRBD2,TRBJ2-1,NA,TRBV4-1
CSVEGTRSEAFF,TGCAGCGTTGAAGGGACAAGGTCTGAAGCTTTCTTT,NA,TRBJ1-1,NA,TRBV29-1
CASAERGGWDEQFF,TGTGCCAGCGCAGAGCGGGGGGGATGGGATGAGCAGTTCTTC,TRBD2,TRBJ2-1,NA,TRBV27
CASSYSQGAQPQHF,TGTGCCAGCAGTTACTCCCAGGGGGCTCAGCCCCAGCATTTT,TRBD1,TRBJ1-5,few,TRBV6-6
CASSPTSGQGREKLFF,TGTGCCAGCTCACCAACATCGGGACAAGGACGAGAAAAACTGTTTTTT,NA,TRBJ1-4,NA,TRBV18
CASNYRDINTEAFF,TGTGCCAGCAATTACCGGGACATTAACACTGAAGCTTTCTTT,NA,TRBJ1-1,NA,TRBV6-5
CASSHYPGQQETQYF,TGTGCCAGCAGCCACTATCCGGGACAGCAAGAGACCCAGTACTTC,TRBD1,TRBJ2-5,NA,TRBV5-8
CATSRIMTGSEKLFF,TGTGCCACCAGCAGGATAATGACAGGATCTGAAAAACTGTTTTTT,NA,TRBJ1-4,few,TRBV15
CASSFMRTANTEAFF,TGTGCCAGCAGCTTTATGCGGACAGCGAACACTGAAGCTTTCTTT,NA,TRBJ1-1,NA,TRBV5-4
CASSLGSLRLLLRGNTIYF,TGTGCCAGCAGCTTGGGGTCGCTTCGGTTACTTCTTAGAGGAAACACCATATATTTT,NA,TRBJ1-3,NA,TRBV5-6
CAVGVEDFYGYTF,TGTGCCGTCGGAGTGGAAGATTTCTATGGCTACACCTTC,NA,TRBJ1-2,NA,TRBV10-3
CASSEAQEQGVRAYF,TGTGCCAGCAGTGAAGCGCAGGAGCAGGGGGTACGAGCGTACTTC,TRBD1,TRBJ2-7,NA,TRBV6-1
CASSPAGFDGYTF,TGTGCCAGTAGTCCCGCGGGGTTTGATGGCTACACCTTC,NA,TRBJ1-2,NA,TRBV19
CASSLSQAGEQFF,TGTGCCAGCAGCTTGTCTCAGGCGGGTGAGCAGTTCTTC,NA,TRBJ2-1,NA,TRBV11-2
CASSTGTGSEKLFF,TGTGCCAGTAGCACCGGGACAGGGTCAGAAAAACTGTTTTTT,TRBD1,TRBJ1-4,NA,TRBV19
CASSWGGNEKLFF,TGTGCCAGCAGCTGGGGGGGTAATGAAAAACTGTTTTTT,NA,TRBJ1-4,few,TRBV5-6
CASSATGGKLFF,TGTGCCAGCAGTGCGACAGGGGGTAAATTGTTTTTT,TRBD1,TRBJ1-4,NA,TRBV28
CASSDQGKTNEKLFF,TGCGCCAGCAGCGATCAGGGGAAAACTAATGAAAAACTGTTTTTT,NA,TRBJ1-4,NA,TRBV5-1
CASRTNQTHSYNSPLHF,TGTGCCAGTAGGACTAACCAGACCCACTCCTATAATTCACCCCTCCACTTT,NA,TRBJ1-6,NA,TRBV19
CASSETEQAFF,TGTGCCAGCAGTGAGACGGAGCAAGCTTTCTTT,NA,TRBJ1-1,NA,TRBV2
CASATRGSIYF,TGTGCCAGCGCGACCAGGGGATCCATATATTTT,NA,TRBJ1-3,once,TRBV12-3/TRBV12-4
CASSRRREVTEAFF,TGCGCCAGCAGCAGACGGAGGGAAGTCACTGAAGCTTTCTTT,NA,TRBJ1-1,once,TRBV5-1
CASSLTGQKGSGYTF,TGTGCCAGCAGCTTAACGGGACAGAAAGGTAGTGGCTACACCTTC,TRBD1,TRBJ1-2,NA,TRBV7-3
CASSTVDRGADTQYF,TGTGCCAGTAGTACGGTGGACAGGGGAGCAGATACGCAGTATTTT,TRBD1,TRBJ2-3,NA,TRBV19
CASSQEAQSTEAFF,TGTGCCAGCAGCCAAGAAGCGCAGAGCACTGAAGCTTTCTTT,NA,TRBJ1-1,NA,TRBV14
CASRVGVGYTF,TGTGCCAGCAGGGTAGGGGTCGGCTACACCTTC,NA,TRBJ1-2,NA,TRBV2
CASSLPGQSNYGYTF,TGCGCCAGCAGCCTCCCGGGACAGAGTAACTATGGCTACACCTTC,TRBD1,TRBJ1-2,NA,TRBV4-1
CASAGRLNTEAFF,TGTGCCAGTGCGGGGCGGTTGAACACTGAAGCTTTCTTT,NA,TRBJ1-1,NA,TRBV19
CASSLGGVLPAFF,TGTGCCAGCAGTTTAGGCGGGGTGCTCCCAGCTTTCTTT,NA,TRBJ1-1,few,TRBV2